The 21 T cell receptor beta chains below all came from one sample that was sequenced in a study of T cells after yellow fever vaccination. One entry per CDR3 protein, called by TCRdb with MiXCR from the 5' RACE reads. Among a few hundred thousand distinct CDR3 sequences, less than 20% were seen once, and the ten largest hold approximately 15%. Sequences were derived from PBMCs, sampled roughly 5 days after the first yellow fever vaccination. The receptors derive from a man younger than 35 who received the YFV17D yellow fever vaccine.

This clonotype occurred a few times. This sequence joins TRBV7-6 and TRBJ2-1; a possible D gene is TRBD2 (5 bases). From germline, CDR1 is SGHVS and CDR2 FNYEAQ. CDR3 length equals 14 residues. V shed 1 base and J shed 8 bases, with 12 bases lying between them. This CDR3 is CASSLGRGIYEQFF. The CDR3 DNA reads TGTGCCAGCAGCTTAGGTAGAGGGATCTATGAGCAGTTCTTC.

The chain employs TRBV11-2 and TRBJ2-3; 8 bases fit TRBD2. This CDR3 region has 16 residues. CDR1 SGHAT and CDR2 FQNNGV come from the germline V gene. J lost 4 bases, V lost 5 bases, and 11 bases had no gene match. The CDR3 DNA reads TGTGCCAGCAGCCCTAAGCGGGGGCCTTTGCCAGATACGCAGTATTTT. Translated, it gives CASSPKRGPLPDTQYF.

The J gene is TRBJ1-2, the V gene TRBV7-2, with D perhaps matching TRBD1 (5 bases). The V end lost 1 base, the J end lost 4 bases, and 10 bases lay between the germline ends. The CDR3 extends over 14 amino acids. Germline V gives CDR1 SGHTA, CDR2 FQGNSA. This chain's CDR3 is CASSLDEGLYGYTF. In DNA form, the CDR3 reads TGTGCCAGCAGCTTAGATGAGGGGCTCTATGGCTACACCTTC.

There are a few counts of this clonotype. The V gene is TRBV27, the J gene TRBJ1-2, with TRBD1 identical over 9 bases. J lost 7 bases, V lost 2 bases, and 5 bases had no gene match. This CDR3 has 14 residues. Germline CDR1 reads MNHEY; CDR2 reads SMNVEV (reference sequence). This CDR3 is CASSLDRGWSGYTF. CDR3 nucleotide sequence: TGTGCCAGCAGTTTAGACAGGGGGTGGTCTGGCTACACCTTC.

For the CDR3, the DNA is TGTGCCAGCAGTTCCAGGGACGGCCGGGGGTTCACTGAAGCTTTCTTT. Protein: CASSSRDGRGFTEAFF. This chain uses TRBV12-3 or TRBV12-4 with TRBJ1-1, with D perhaps TRBD1 (5 bases). The V end lost 4 bases, the J end lost 4 bases, and 19 bases lay between the germline ends. This CDR3 contains 16 residues.

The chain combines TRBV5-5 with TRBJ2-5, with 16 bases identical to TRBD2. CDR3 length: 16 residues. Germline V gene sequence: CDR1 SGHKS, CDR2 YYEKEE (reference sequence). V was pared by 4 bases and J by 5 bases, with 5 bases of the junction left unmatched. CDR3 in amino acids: CASSGGTSGGAETQYF. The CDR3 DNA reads TGTGCCAGCAGCGGCGGGACTAGCGGGGGGGCTGAGACCCAGTACTTC.

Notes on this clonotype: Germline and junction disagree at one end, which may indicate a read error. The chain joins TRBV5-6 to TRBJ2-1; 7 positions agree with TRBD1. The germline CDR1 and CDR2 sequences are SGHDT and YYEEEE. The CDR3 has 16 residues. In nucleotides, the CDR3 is TGTGCCAGCAACTTGATAGTCACAGGGGAATACAATGAGCAGTTCTTC. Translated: CASNLIVTGEYNEQFF.

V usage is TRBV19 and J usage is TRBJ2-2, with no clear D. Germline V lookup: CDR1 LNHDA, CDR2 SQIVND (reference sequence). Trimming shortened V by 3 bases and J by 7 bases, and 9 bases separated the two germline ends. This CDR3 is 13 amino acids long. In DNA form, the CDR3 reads TGTGCCAGTAGTATTATGGTCAGCGGGGAGCTGTTTTTT. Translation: CASSIMVSGELFF.

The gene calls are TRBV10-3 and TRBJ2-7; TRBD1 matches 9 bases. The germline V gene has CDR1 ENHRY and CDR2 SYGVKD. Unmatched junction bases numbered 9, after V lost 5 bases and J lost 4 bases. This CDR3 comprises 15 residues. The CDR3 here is CAISQPGGTGYEQYF. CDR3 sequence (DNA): TGTGCCATCAGTCAACCTGGAGGGACAGGGTACGAGCAGTACTTC.

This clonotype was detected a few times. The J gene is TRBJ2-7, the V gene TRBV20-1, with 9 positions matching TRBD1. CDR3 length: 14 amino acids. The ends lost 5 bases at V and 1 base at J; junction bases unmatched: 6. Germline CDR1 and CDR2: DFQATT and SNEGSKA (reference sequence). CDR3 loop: CSASPGQGSYEQYV. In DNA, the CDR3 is TGCAGTGCTTCTCCGGGACAGGGATCCTACGAGCAGTACGTC.

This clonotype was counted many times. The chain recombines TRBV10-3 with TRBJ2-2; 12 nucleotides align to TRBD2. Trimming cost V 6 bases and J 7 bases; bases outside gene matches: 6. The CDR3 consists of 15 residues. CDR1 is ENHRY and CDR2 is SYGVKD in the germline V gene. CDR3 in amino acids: CAIRRLAGDSGELFF. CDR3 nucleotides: TGTGCCATCAGGCGACTAGCGGGGGACAGCGGGGAGCTGTTTTTT.

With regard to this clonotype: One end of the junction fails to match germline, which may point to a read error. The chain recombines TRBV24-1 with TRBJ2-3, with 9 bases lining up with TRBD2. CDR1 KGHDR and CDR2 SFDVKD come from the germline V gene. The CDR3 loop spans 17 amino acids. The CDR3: CATSDAQGLALSDTQYF. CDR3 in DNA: TGTGCCACCAGTGACGCCCAAGGACTAGCGCTCTCAGACACGCAGTATTTT.

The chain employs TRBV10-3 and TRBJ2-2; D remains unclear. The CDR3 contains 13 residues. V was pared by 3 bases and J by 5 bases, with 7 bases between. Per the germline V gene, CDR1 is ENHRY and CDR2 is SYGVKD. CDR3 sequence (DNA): TGTGCCATCAGTGAAAGAGGAACCGGGGAGCTGTTTTTT. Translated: CAISERGTGELFF.

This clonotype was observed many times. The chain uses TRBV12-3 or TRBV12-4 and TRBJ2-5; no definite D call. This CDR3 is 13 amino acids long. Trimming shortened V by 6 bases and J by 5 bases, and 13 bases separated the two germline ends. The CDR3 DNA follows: TGTGCCAGCAGCTCAGGATTCTGGGAGACCCAGTACTTC. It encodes CASSSGFWETQYF.

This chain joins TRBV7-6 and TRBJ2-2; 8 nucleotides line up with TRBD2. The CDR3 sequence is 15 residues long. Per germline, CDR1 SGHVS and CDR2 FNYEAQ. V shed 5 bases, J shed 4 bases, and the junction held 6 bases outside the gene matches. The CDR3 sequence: CASSLGTRGTGELFF. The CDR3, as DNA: TGTGCCAGCAGCCTCGGGACTAGGGGCACCGGGGAGCTGTTTTTT.

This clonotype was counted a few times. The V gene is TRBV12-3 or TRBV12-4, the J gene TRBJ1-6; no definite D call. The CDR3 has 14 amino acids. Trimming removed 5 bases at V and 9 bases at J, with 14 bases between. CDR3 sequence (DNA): TGTGCCAGCAGTCGGACGTCTCCTAGTTCACCCCTCCACTTT. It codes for CASSRTSPSSPLHF.

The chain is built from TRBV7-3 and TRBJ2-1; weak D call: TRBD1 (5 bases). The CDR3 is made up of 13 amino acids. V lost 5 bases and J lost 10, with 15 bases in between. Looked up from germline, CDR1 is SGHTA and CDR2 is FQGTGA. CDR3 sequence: CASSLQTPGEQFF. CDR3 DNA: TGTGCCAGCAGCCTTCAGACTCCAGGGGAGCAGTTCTTC.

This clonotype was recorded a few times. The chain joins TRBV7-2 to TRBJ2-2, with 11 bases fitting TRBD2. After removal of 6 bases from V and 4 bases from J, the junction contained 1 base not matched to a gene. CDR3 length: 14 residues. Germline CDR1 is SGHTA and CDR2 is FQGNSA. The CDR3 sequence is CASSGLAGTGELFF. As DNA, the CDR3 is TGTGCCAGCAGTGGACTAGCGGGCACCGGGGAGCTGTTTTTT.

CDR3 amino acids: CASSLSQASYEQYF. For the CDR3, the DNA is TGTGCCAGCAGTTTATCACAGGCCTCCTACGAGCAGTACTTC. The chain combines TRBV27 with TRBJ2-7, with D possibly matching TRBD1 (5 bases). The V end lost 0 bases, the J end lost 0 bases, and 6 bases lay between the germline ends. Germline lookup yields CDR1 MNHEY and CDR2 SMNVEV (reference sequence). The CDR3 has 14 amino acids.

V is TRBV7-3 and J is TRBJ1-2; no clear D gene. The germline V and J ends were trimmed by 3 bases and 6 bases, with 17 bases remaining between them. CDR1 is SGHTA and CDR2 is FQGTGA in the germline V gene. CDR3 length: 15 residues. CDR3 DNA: TGTGCCAGCAGCTTGACCGGACGACACACCGATGGCTACACCTTC. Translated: CASSLTGRHTDGYTF.

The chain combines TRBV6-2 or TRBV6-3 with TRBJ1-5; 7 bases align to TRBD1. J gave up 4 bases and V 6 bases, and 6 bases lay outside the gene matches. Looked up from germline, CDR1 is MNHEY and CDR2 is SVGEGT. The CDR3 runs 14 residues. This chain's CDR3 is CASRHLQGNQPQHF. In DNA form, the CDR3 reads TGTGCCAGCAGGCACTTACAGGGGAATCAGCCCCAGCATTTT.